The 18 T cell receptor beta chains in this list originate from one sample, sequenced in a study of T cell responses to AZD1222 COVID-19 vaccine. This table comes from immunoSEQ multiplex PCR, and its TCRdb copy is limited to in-frame clones, with some not included. The sample yields more than 100,000 clones, about 85% seen once. Sequenced material: peripheral blood, taken on day 0 of AZD1222 vaccination. These receptors came from an adult in good health.

The rearrangement links TRBV12-3 or TRBV12-4 to TRBJ1-1, with 11 bases aligning to TRBD1. V was pared by 11 bases and J by 5 bases, with 7 bases of the junction left unmatched. This CDR3 region has 13 residues. CDR3 loop: CAGGGQGATEAFF. The CDR3 bases are TGTGCCGGGGGAGGACAGGGGGCTACTGAAGCTTTCTTT.

V usage is TRBV3-1 (or the pseudogene TRBV3-2) and J usage is TRBJ2-7; 14 positions match TRBD2. Germline CDR1 LGHDT, CDR2 YNNKEL (reference sequence). This CDR3 is built from 19 residues. The V segment lost 4 bases and the J segment 7 bases; nucleotides outside the gene matches: 18. In nucleotides, the CDR3 is TGTGCCAGCAGCCTAAGGCGGACTAGCGGGGGGACCGACCCTGGGGAGCAGTACTTC. This encodes CASSLRRTSGGTDPGEQYF.

The chain is built from TRBV28 and TRBJ1-2, with a tentative D call TRBD1 (5 bases). Germline CDR1 reads MDHEN; CDR2 reads SYDVKM. The CDR3 extends over 15 amino acids. The V gene lost 5 bases and the J gene lost 5 bases, with 18 bases spanning the gap. The CDR3 loop reads CASSAPEGTGYGYTF. As DNA, the CDR3 is TGTGCCAGCAGTGCCCCAGAGGGGACCGGGTATGGCTACACCTTC.

The chain couples TRBV29-1 to TRBJ2-3; D is undetermined. V gave up 4 bases and J gave up 5 bases, with 13 bases separating them. This CDR3 contains 13 residues. CDR1 SQVTM and CDR2 ANQGSEA come from the germline V gene. The CDR3 region is CSVAALRGDTQYF. The CDR3 nucleotides read TGCAGCGTTGCCGCGCTTCGAGGAGATACGCAGTATTTT.

The genes are TRBV6-1 and TRBJ1-2; D ambiguous. The V end lost 1 base, the J end lost 2 bases, and 17 bases lay between the germline ends. This CDR3 region has 17 residues. CDR1 and CDR2 (germline): MNHNS, SASEGT. The CDR3 is CASSEGTVLDGNYGYTF. The CDR3 nucleotides are TGTGCCAGCAGTGAAGGAACCGTGTTGGACGGGAACTATGGCTACACCTTC.

There are a few counts of this clone. The chain combines TRBV6-6 with TRBJ1-5, with D hard to call. Germline assignment: CDR1 MNHNY and CDR2 SVGAGI (reference sequence). The V end was cut by 2 bases, the J end by 7 bases, with 9 bases between. This CDR3 is built from 13 residues. CDR3 in DNA: TGTGCCAGCAGTTACCAAATCATACAGCCCCAGCATTTT. As protein: CASSYQIIQPQHF.

This clone has more than one count but fewer than ten. J is TRBJ2-7 and V is TRBV30; 7 nucleotides match TRBD2. Germline CDR1 and CDR2: GTSNPN and SVGIG (reference sequence). Trimming cost V 2 bases and J 2 bases; bases outside gene matches: 15. This CDR3 region has 17 residues. The CDR3: CAWSSPPRLAVTYEQYF. CDR3 DNA sequence: TGTGCCTGGAGTTCCCCCCCTCGGCTAGCGGTAACCTACGAGCAGTACTTC.

This chain links TRBV29-1 with TRBJ2-1; 10 nucleotides align to TRBD1. The junction had 6 bases not matched to a gene; V was cut back by 5 bases and J by 2 bases. The CDR3 totals 15 residues. CDR1 SQVTM and CDR2 ANQGSEA come from the germline V gene. CDR3 sequence reads: CSVHGQGGTYNEQFF. In DNA, the CDR3 is TGCAGCGTTCACGGACAGGGGGGCACCTACAATGAGCAGTTCTTC.

The genes are TRBV15 and TRBJ1-5, with 10 bases lining up with TRBD1. There are 18 residues in the CDR3. CDR1 and CDR2 from the germline V gene are LNHNV and YYDKDF (reference sequence). The trim removed 4 bases at V and 1 base at J, leaving 10 bases unmatched. The CDR3 is CATSNRDRGVLSNQPQHF. The CDR3 DNA is TGTGCCACCAGCAACCGGGACAGGGGAGTTTTAAGCAATCAGCCCCAGCATTTT. Supplemented by reference TRBV15 and TRBJ1-5, the full variable domain reads DAMVIQNPRYQVTQFGKPVTLSCSQTLNHNVMYWYQQKSSQAPKLLFHYYDKDFNNEADTPDNFQSRRPNTSFCFLDIRSPGLGDTAMYLCATSNRDRGVLSNQPQHFGDGTRLSIL.

The gene calls are TRBV5-5 and TRBJ1-3; D is uncertain. The CDR3 has 16 amino acids. Trimming left V 0 bases short and J 4 bases short, with 14 bases between. Germline assignment: CDR1 SGHKS and CDR2 YYEKEE (reference sequence). This CDR3 reads CASSLALGLAGNTIYF. The CDR3 bases are TGTGCCAGCAGCTTGGCGCTGGGCCTAGCGGGAAACACCATATATTTT.

The count of this clone is one. The chain employs TRBV4-2 and TRBJ2-3, with D possibly matching TRBD2 (7 bases). Germline CDR1 LGHNA, CDR2 YNFKEQ. The CDR3 totals 16 residues. Trimming pared 0 bases from V and 4 bases from J, leaving 14 bases between. The CDR3 DNA sequence: TGTGCCAGCAGCCAAGATGGCGGGGGCAGGGCAGATACGCAGTATTTT. Its translation is CASSQDGGGRADTQYF.

The chain combines TRBV5-4 with TRBJ2-5, with D hard to call. Germline CDR1 SGHNT, CDR2 YYREEE (reference sequence). This CDR3 is 12 amino acids long. Trimming cost V 2 bases and J 5 bases, with 7 bases left between them. This CDR3 reads CASSFGMETQYF. DNA for the CDR3: TGTGCCAGCAGCTTTGGAATGGAGACCCAGTACTTC. Together with reference TRBV5-4 and TRBJ2-5, the CDR3 gives the full variable domain: ETGVTQSPTHLIKTRGQQVTLRCSSQSGHNTVSWYQQALGQGPQFIFQYYREEENGRGNFPPRFSGLQFPNYSSELNVNALELDDSALYLCASSFGMETQYFGPGTRLLVL.

This chain links TRBV7-8 with TRBJ2-7; D may be TRBD1 (6 bases). CDR1 is SGHVS, CDR2 FQNEAQ, per germline. Trimming removed 7 bases at V and 1 base at J, with 11 bases between. The CDR3 extends over 13 amino acids. CDR3 DNA sequence: TGTGCCAGCACCCGAGACAGGTCCTACGAGCAGTACTTC. This sequence encodes CASTRDRSYEQYF. The variable domain in full, with the rest retrieved from reference TRBV7-8 and TRBJ2-7, is GAGVSQSPRYKVAKRGQDVALRCDPISGHVSLFWYQQALGQGPEFLTYFQNEAQLDKSGLPSDRFFAERPEGSVSTLKIQRTQQEDSAVYLCASTRDRSYEQYFGPGTRLTVT.

V gene TRBV21-1 combines with J gene TRBJ1-6; the D call in the table, TRBD1, was not verified against the DNA. TRBV21-1 is flagged as a pseudogene. CDR3 length equals 14 residues. This CDR3 is CASSKDRGRGSLHF. CDR3 in DNA: TGTGCCAGCAGCAAAGACAGGGGGCGCGGATCCCTCCACTTT.

The V gene is TRBV19, the J gene TRBJ1-2; D uncertain. This CDR3 is built from 15 residues. CDR1 is LNHDA and CDR2 is SQIVND in the germline V gene (reference sequence). V was pared by 10 bases and J by 2 bases, with 20 bases between. The CDR3 coding sequence is TGTGCCACCAGATCGGGAGGAGGTTACAACTATGGCTACACCTTC. Translating it yields CATRSGGGYNYGYTF.

The J gene is TRBJ1-6, the V gene TRBV6-5, with 11 bases aligning to TRBD1. V dropped 6 bases and J dropped 7; count of bases not matched to a gene: 5. This CDR3 is 15 amino acids long. In germline, CDR1 is MNHEY, CDR2 SVGAGI. CDR3 residues: CASRPGQGVNSPLHF. Here the CDR3 DNA reads TGTGCCAGCAGGCCGGGACAGGGGGTGAATTCACCCCTCCACTTT.

V is TRBV19 and J is TRBJ2-7, with TRBD2 matching over 7 bases. The V gene end was trimmed by 3 bases and the J gene end by 3 bases; junction bases not matched to a gene: 5. CDR1 and CDR2 (germline): LNHDA, SQIVND (reference sequence). The CDR3 covers 14 residues. CDR3 loop: CASSIGLGRYEQYF. The CDR3 coding sequence is TGTGCCAGTAGTATTGGACTAGGCCGCTACGAGCAGTACTTC. Based on the CDR3 plus reference TRBV19 and TRBJ2-7, the full variable domain is DGGITQSPKYLFRKEGQNVTLSCEQNLNHDAMYWYRQDPGQGLRLIYYSQIVNDFQKGDIAEGYSVSREKKESFPLTVTSAQKNPTAFYLCASSIGLGRYEQYFGPGTRLTVT.

This clone was seen once. The genes are TRBV11-2 and TRBJ2-7; TRBD2 aligns across 13 bases. The CDR3 spans 16 residues. Losses at the gene ends were 5 bases for V and 2 bases for J; bases not matched to a gene: 6. The germline V gene encodes CDR1 SGHAT and CDR2 FQNNGV. CDR3 bases: TGTGCCAGCAGCCTAGGGACTAGCGGGGTAGCCTACGAGCAGTACTTC. This gives the protein CASSLGTSGVAYEQYF.